This TCR beta chain was sequenced for a study of blood T cell repertoires in COVID-19. Study-wide context: Collection of acute and convalescent COVID-19 samples took place in the United States, Italy and Spain.

In the original processing: Counts of nucleated cells, estimated from reference gene primer amplification, were obtained. Using immunoSEQ multiplex PCR, the repertoire was profiled, and TCRdb retains in-frame clones only, with some absent. V and J calls and clone size are copied from that table; D and trimming were computed from the DNA. The profile shows more than 45,000 clones, around 80% of them singletons. This receptor was identified in a man aged 40-55 years with acute or convalescent COVID-19. Sequences were obtained from peripheral blood.

As DNA, the CDR3 is TGTGCCAGCGCCCCAGGCTGGGATACGCAGTATTTT. Amino acid sequence: CASAPGWDTQYF. The chain is built from TRBV7-2 and TRBJ2-3; D is ambiguous. V lost 8 bases to trimming and J lost 6 bases, with 12 bases between them. The CDR3 totals 12 residues. The germline CDR1 and CDR2 sequences are SGHTA and FQGNSA.